This record covers a single T cell receptor beta chain. Its antigen is not identified. This record comes from a study of cytomegalovirus exposure and HLA in healthy donors. Study-level results: TRBV6-2, TRBV6-3 and other indistinguishable V segments were excluded.

Germline assignment: CDR1 SNHLY and CDR2 FYNNEI. CDR3 size: 14 residues. The trim removed 7 bases at V and 1 base at J, leaving 2 bases unmatched. PCR employed 60 Vbeta and 13 Jbeta primers. Sequenced by immunoSEQ multiplex PCR; TCRdb stores in-frame clones only, minus some. The sample lists some 210,000 clones; about nine tenths were seen once. This TCR was recovered from a man aged 25 to 45 in good health and CMV-seronegative. V usage is TRBV2 and J usage is TRBJ1-5; 9 bases are a match to TRBD1. Sequencing input: PBMCs. The CDR3 here is CASKGQGSNQPQHF. The CDR3 DNA reads TGTGCCAGCAAGGGACAGGGAAGCAATCAGCCCCAGCATTTT.